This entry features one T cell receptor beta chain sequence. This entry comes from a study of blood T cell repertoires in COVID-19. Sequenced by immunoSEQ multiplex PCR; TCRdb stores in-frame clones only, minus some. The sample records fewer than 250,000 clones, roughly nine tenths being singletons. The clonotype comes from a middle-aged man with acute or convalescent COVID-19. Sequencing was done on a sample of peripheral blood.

In nucleotides, the CDR3 is TGCGCCAGCAGCCAAGATATCGCAGGGGGCTCCTACGAGCAGTACTTC. This codes for CASSQDIAGGSYEQYF. The chain is built from TRBV4-3 and TRBJ2-7; TRBD1 matches at 7 bases. With 0 bases clipped from V and 0 bases from J, the junction kept 5 bases outside the gene matches. CDR1 and CDR2 from the germline V gene are LGHNA and YSLEER. This CDR3 has 16 residues.